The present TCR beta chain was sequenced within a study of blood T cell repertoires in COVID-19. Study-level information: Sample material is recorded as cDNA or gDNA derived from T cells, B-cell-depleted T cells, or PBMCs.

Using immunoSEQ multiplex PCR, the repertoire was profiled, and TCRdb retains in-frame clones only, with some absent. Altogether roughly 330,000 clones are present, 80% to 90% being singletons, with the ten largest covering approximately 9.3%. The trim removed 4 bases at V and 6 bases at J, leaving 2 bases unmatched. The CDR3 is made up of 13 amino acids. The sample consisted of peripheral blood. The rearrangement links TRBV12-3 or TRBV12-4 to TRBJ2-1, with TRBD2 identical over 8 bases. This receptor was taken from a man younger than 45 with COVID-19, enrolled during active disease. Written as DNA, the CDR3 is TGTGCCAGCAGTTCCGGGACTAGCAATGAGCAGTTCTTC. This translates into CASSSGTSNEQFF.